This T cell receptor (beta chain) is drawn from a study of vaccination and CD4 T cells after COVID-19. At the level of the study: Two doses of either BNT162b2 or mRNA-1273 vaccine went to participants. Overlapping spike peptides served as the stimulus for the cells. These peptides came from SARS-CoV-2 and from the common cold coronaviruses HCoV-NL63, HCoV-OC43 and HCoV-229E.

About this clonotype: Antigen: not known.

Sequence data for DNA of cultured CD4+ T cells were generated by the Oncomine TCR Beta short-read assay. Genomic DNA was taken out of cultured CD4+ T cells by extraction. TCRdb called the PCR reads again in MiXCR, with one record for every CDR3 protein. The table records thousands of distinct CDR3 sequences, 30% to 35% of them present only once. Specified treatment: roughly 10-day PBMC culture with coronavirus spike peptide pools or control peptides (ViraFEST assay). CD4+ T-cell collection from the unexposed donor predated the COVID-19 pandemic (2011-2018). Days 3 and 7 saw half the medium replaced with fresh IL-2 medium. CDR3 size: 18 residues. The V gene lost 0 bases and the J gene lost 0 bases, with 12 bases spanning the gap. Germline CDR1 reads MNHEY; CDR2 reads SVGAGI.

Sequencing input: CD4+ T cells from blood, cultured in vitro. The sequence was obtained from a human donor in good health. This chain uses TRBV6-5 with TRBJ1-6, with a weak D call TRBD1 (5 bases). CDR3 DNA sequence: TGTGCCAGCAGTTACTCCCTCCCAGGGAGCTCCTATAATTCACCCCTCCACTTT. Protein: CASSYSLPGSSYNSPLHF.